Following are 20 T cell receptor beta chains from one sample sequenced in a study of T cell changes during pregnancy in multiple sclerosis. Produced via immunoSEQ multiplex PCR; TCRdb's table is partial and in-frame only. Among tens of thousands of clones listed, about nine tenths were seen once. The sample in question was CD4+ T cells from peripheral blood mononuclear cells, obtained in the third trimester of pregnancy. All receptors derive from a female donor with multiple sclerosis, enrolled in a pregnancy study.

The chain carries TRBV4-2 and TRBJ1-4, with no clear D. From germline, CDR1 is LGHNA and CDR2 YNFKEQ. V was clipped by 0 bases and J by 4 bases, with 9 bases between them. The CDR3 is 15 amino acids. The CDR3: CASSQEVADNEKLFF. The CDR3 nucleotides are TGTGCCAGCAGCCAAGAGGTGGCGGATAATGAAAAACTGTTTTTT.

The V call is TRBV25-1, the J call TRBJ2-5, with 7 bases aligning to TRBD2. Germline V gives CDR1 MGHDK, CDR2 SYGVNS. This CDR3 comprises 14 residues. The J segment lost 5 bases and the V segment lost 1 base, leaving 4 bases of the junction unmatched. The CDR3: CASSEWEGGETQYF. The CDR3 nucleotides are TGTGCCAGCAGTGAATGGGAGGGTGGGGAGACCCAGTACTTC. Supplemented by reference TRBV25-1 and TRBJ2-5, the full variable domain reads EADIYQTPRYLVIGTGKKITLECSQTMGHDKMYWYQQDPGMELHLIHYSYGVNSTEKGDLSSESTVSRIRTEHFPLTLESARPSHTSQYLCASSEWEGGETQYFGPGTRLLVL.

The chain combines TRBV5-1 with TRBJ2-1, with 14 bases lining up with TRBD2. The CDR3 length is 16 residues. The V gene end was trimmed by 3 bases and the J gene end by 7 bases; junction bases not matched to a gene: 6. The germline gives CDR1 SGHRS, CDR2 YFSETQ. The CDR3 loop is CASSSGGTSGSNEQFF. The CDR3 DNA reads TGCGCCAGCAGCTCAGGGGGGACTAGCGGGAGTAATGAGCAGTTCTTC.

V usage is TRBV4-3 and J usage is TRBJ2-3; the match to TRBD2 covers 9 bases. J gave up 6 bases and V 5 bases, and 9 bases lay outside the gene matches. Germline CDR1 and CDR2: LGHNA and YSLEER. There are 15 residues in the CDR3. CDR3 in amino acids: CASSSGGPSRDTQYF. CDR3 coding DNA: TGCGCCAGCAGCAGCGGGGGGCCTTCCCGGGATACGCAGTATTTT.

The chain combines TRBV19 with TRBJ1-5; 10 bases are a match to TRBD1. The CDR3 spans 16 residues. V dropped 4 bases and J dropped 2; count of bases not matched to a gene: 5. Germline CDR1 is LNHDA and CDR2 is SQIVND (reference sequence). The CDR3 region is CASSTRQGAGNQPQHF. The CDR3 DNA reads TGTGCCAGTAGTACCCGACAGGGGGCAGGCAATCAGCCCCAGCATTTT. Based on the CDR3 plus reference TRBV19 and TRBJ1-5, the full variable domain is DGGITQSPKYLFRKEGQNVTLSCEQNLNHDAMYWYRQDPGQGLRLIYYSQIVNDFQKGDIAEGYSVSREKKESFPLTVTSAQKNPTAFYLCASSTRQGAGNQPQHFGDGTRLSIL.

The V call is TRBV6-6, the J call TRBJ1-1; D uncertain. The CDR3 runs 13 residues. Germline assignment: CDR1 MNHNY and CDR2 SVGAGI (reference sequence). V shed 6 bases and J shed 1 base, with 9 bases lying between them. This CDR3 reads CASRANPNTEAFF. The CDR3 DNA reads TGTGCCAGCAGGGCCAACCCGAACACTGAAGCTTTCTTT.

The chain joins TRBV7-2 to TRBJ2-7, with D possibly matching TRBD2 (5 bases). Per germline, CDR1 SGHTA and CDR2 FQGNSA. CDR3 length equals 13 residues. The V and J ends lost 4 bases and 2 bases respectively, with 9 bases between them. CDR3 nucleotide sequence: TGTGCCAGCAGCTCCCTCGGGACCTACGAGCAGTACTTC. It is translated as CASSSLGTYEQYF.

This chain links TRBV2 with TRBJ2-5; a possible D gene is TRBD1 (6 bases). CDR1 is SNHLY, CDR2 FYNNEI, per germline. Between the trimmed V and J ends, which lost 6 bases and 2 bases, there was a span of 10 bases. The CDR3 runs to 13 residues. CDR3 amino acids: CASRTGQQETQYF. CDR3 DNA sequence: TGTGCCAGCAGGACAGGCCAGCAAGAGACCCAGTACTTC. Together with reference TRBV2 and TRBJ2-5, the CDR3 gives the full variable domain: EPEVTQTPSHQVTQMGQEVILRCVPISNHLYFYWYRQILGQKVEFLVSFYNNEISEKSEIFDDQFSVERPDGSNFTLKIRSTKLEDSAMYFCASRTGQQETQYFGPGTRLLVL.

The genes are TRBV7-2 and TRBJ1-2, with a possible D match to TRBD1 (6 bases). V was pared by 4 bases and J by 4 bases, with 13 bases between. Germline assignment: CDR1 SGHTA and CDR2 FQGNSA. The CDR3 loop spans 14 amino acids. The CDR3 loop is CASSSRDKIYGYTF. CDR3 nucleotides: TGTGCCAGCAGCTCCCGGGACAAAATCTATGGCTACACCTTC.

V gene TRBV14 combines with J gene TRBJ2-1; D not certain. The germline V gene encodes CDR1 SGHDN and CDR2 FVKESK. The CDR3 extends over 14 amino acids. V was pared by 3 bases and J by 0 bases, with 6 bases between. The CDR3 region is CASSQRSSYNEQFF. CDR3 bases: TGTGCCAGCAGCCAGAGGAGCTCCTACAATGAGCAGTTCTTC.

This chain joins TRBV10-3 and TRBJ2-5, with D tentatively TRBD1 (6 bases). V lost 3 bases, J lost 3 bases, and 11 bases lay in between. CDR3 size: 14 residues. From germline, CDR1 is ENHRY and CDR2 SYGVKD. CDR3 DNA sequence: TGTGCCATCAGTGAATACAGGGAAAAAGAGACCCAGTACTTC. Its translation: CAISEYREKETQYF.

The chain couples TRBV5-1 to TRBJ1-2; 7 positions match TRBD1. The CDR3 consists of 14 residues. J gave up 3 bases and V 4 bases, and 6 bases lay outside the gene matches. The germline V gene has CDR1 SGHRS and CDR2 YFSETQ. The CDR3 DNA is TGCGCCAGCAGCGTTACAGGGGCGGACTATGGCTACACCTTC. Translated: CASSVTGADYGYTF.

In this sample, this clone turned up once. The rearrangement links TRBV7-2 to TRBJ1-1; TRBD1 agrees at 7 bases. The CDR3 length is 15 residues. Germline CDR1 SGHTA, CDR2 FQGNSA. The ends lost 5 bases at V and 4 bases at J; junction bases unmatched: 10. CDR3 DNA sequence: TGTGCCAGCAGCCCAGGACAGGCTTTGGGCACTGAAGCTTTCTTT. It specifies CASSPGQALGTEAFF.

The gene calls are TRBV2 and TRBJ1-3; D is uncertain. This CDR3 spans 11 amino acids. The V end was cut by 6 bases, the J end by 6 bases, with 6 bases between. Germline CDR1 reads SNHLY; CDR2 reads FYNNEI. CDR3: CASSVENTIYF. DNA for the CDR3: TGTGCCAGCAGCGTAGAAAACACCATATATTTT.

The chain recombines TRBV9 with TRBJ2-5; TRBD2 agrees at 7 bases. Germline V gene sequence: CDR1 SGDLS, CDR2 YYNGEE. Trimming took 0 bases from V and 5 from J; bases not matched to a gene: 4. The CDR3 is 14 residues long. The CDR3 loop is CASSVARGGETQYF. The CDR3 DNA sequence: TGTGCCAGCAGCGTAGCTCGGGGAGGGGAGACCCAGTACTTC.

This sequence joins TRBV6-5 and TRBJ1-5; D unclear. This CDR3 has 12 residues. From germline, CDR1 is MNHEY and CDR2 SVGAGI. V shed 2 bases and J shed 7 bases, with 6 bases lying between them. The DNA of the CDR3 is TGTGCCAGCAGTTACGCAGTCCAGCCCCAGCATTTT. Translation gives CASSYAVQPQHF.

The chain recombines TRBV6-5 with TRBJ1-2; 11 nucleotides match TRBD1. This CDR3 region has 15 residues. V was pared by 3 bases and J by 6 bases, with 6 bases of the junction left unmatched. Germline assignment: CDR1 MNHEY and CDR2 SVGAGI. The CDR3 sequence is CASSYYGQGADGYTF. CDR3 sequence (DNA): TGTGCCAGCAGTTATTATGGACAGGGGGCAGATGGCTACACCTTC.

V and J are TRBV9 and TRBJ2-3; 16 bases fit TRBD2. The CDR3 is made up of 16 amino acids. V trimming: 6 bases; J trimming: 5 bases; junction bases outside the gene matches: 6. Germline V gives CDR1 SGDLS, CDR2 YYNGEE. For the CDR3, the DNA is TGTGCCAGCACCACCGGGACTAGCGGGGGGGGAGATACGCAGTATTTT. Its protein is CASTTGTSGGGDTQYF.

Here the CDR3 reads CASGFPNRGLGNTIYF. The CDR3 bases are TGTGCTAGTGGTTTCCCAAATAGGGGGCTCGGAAACACCATATATTTT. The chain joins TRBV12-5 to TRBJ1-3, with TRBD1 identical over 7 bases. Per germline, CDR1 LGHNT and CDR2 FRNRAP. The CDR3 extends over 16 amino acids. J gave up 4 bases and V 3 bases, and 9 bases lay outside the gene matches.

Turning to this clone: The junction shows a germline mismatch at one end, possibly a read error. V usage is TRBV6-1 and J usage is TRBJ2-1, with 8 positions matching TRBD2. Germline CDR1 MNHNS, CDR2 SASEGT. This CDR3 has 15 amino acids. CDR3 sequence: CASSENLAGYNGQFF. CDR3 bases: TGTGCCAGCAGTGAAAACCTAGCGGGTTACAATGGGCAGTTCTTC.